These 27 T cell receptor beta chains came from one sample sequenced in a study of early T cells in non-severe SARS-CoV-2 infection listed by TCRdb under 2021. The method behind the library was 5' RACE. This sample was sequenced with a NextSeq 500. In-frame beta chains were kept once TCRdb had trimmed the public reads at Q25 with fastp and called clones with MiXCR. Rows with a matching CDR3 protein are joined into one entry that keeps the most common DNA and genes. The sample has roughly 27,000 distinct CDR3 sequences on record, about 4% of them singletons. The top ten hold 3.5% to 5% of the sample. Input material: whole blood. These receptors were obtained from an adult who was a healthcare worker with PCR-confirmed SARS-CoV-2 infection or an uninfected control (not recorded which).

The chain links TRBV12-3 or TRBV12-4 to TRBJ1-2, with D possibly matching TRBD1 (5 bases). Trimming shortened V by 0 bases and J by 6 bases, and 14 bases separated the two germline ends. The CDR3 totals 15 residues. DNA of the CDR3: TGTGCCAGCAGTTTAGCTGGGACTTTCGTGGATGGCTACACCTTC. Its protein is CASSLAGTFVDGYTF.

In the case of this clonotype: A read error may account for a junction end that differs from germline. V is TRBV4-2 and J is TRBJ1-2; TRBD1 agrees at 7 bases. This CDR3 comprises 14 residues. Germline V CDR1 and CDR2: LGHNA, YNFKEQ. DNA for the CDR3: TGTGCCAGCAGCCAGGATCCGGGACAGAATGGCTACATCTTC. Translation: CASSQDPGQNGYIF.

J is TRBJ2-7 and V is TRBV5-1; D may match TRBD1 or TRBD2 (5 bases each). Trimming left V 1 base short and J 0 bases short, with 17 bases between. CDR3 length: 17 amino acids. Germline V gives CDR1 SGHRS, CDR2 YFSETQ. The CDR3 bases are TGCGCCAGCAGCTTGTCACAGAGAGGGGCTTCCTCCTACGAGCAGTACTTC. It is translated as CASSLSQRGASSYEQYF.

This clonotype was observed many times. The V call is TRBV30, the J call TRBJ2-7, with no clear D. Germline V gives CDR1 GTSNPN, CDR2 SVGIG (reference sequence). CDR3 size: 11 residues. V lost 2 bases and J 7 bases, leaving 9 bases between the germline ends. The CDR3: CAWSRLREQYF. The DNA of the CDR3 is TGTGCCTGGAGTCGGCTTCGAGAGCAGTACTTC. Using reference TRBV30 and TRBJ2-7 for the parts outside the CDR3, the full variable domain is SQTIHQWPATLVQPVGSPLSLECTVEGTSNPNLYWYRQAAGRGLQLLFYSVGIGQISSEVPQNLSASRPQDRQFILSSKKLLLSDSGFYLCAWSRLREQYFGPGTRLTVT.

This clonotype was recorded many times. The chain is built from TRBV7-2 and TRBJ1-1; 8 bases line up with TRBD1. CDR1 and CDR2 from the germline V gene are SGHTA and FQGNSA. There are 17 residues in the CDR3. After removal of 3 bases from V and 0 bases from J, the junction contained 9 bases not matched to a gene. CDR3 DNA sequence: TGTGCCAGCAGCTTGGGAACAGGGGGTGACCTGAACACTGAAGCTTTCTTT. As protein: CASSLGTGGDLNTEAFF. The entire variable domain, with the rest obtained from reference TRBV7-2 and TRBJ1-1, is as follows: GAGVSQSPSNKVTEKGKDVELRCDPISGHTALYWYRQSLGQGLEFLIYFQGNSAPDKSGLPSDRFSAERTGGSVSTLTIQRTQQEDSAVYLCASSLGTGGDLNTEAFFGQGTRLTVV.

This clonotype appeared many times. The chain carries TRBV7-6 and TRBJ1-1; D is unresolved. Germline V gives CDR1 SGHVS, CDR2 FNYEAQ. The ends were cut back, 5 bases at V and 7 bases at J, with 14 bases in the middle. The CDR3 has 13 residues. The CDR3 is CASSPAPGGEAFF. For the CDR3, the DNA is TGTGCCAGCAGCCCGGCCCCCGGCGGTGAAGCTTTCTTT.

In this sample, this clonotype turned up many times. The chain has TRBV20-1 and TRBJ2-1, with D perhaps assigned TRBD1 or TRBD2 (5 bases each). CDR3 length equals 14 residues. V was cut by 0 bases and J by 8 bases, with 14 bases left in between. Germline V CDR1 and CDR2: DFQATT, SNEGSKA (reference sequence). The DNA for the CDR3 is TGCAGTGCTAGAGATCGGGACGAGCAGTATGAGCAGTTCTTC. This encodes CSARDRDEQYEQFF.

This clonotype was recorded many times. The CDR3 nucleotides read TGTGCCAGCAGGGGTTGGGGACCAATGAACACCGGGGAGCTGTTTTTT. Protein product: CASRGWGPMNTGELFF. The rearrangement links TRBV12-3 or TRBV12-4 to TRBJ2-2; TRBD1 or TRBD2 may be the D gene (5 bases each). The CDR3 totals 16 residues. V lost 6 bases, J lost 1 base, and 15 bases lay in between.

As DNA, the CDR3 is TGTGCCATCAGTGAGGTCCAGGGAAACATTCAGTACTTC. It is translated as CAISEVQGNIQYF. This chain joins TRBV10-3 and TRBJ2-4; perhaps TRBD1 as D (5 bases). The germline gives CDR1 ENHRY, CDR2 SYGVKD. The CDR3 is made up of 13 amino acids. The V end was cut by 2 bases, the J end by 6 bases, with 8 bases between.

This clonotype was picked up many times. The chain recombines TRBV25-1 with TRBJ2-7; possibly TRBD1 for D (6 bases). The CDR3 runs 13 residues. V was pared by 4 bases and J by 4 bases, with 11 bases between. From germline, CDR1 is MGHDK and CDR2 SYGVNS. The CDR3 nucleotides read TGTGCCAGCAGTGGCTCAGGACAGTACGAGCAGTACTTC. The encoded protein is CASSGSGQYEQYF.

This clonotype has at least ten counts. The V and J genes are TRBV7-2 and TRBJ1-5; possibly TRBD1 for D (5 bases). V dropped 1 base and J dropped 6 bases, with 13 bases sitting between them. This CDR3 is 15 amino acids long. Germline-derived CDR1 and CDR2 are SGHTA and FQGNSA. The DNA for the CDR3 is TGTGCCAGCAGCTTAGAAGCAGGGCTAAGTCAGCCCCAGCATTTT. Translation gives CASSLEAGLSQPQHF.

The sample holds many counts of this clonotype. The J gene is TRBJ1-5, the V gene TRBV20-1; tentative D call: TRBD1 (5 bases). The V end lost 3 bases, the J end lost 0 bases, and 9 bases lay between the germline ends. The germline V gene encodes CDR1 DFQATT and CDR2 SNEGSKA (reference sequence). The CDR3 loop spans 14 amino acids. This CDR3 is CSASAGGSNQPQHF. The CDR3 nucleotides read TGCAGTGCTAGTGCGGGGGGTAGCAATCAGCCCCAGCATTTT.

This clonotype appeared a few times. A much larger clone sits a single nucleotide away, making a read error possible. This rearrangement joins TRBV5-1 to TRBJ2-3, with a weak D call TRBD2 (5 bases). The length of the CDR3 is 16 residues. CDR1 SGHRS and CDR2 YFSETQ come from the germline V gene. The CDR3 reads CVSSFSGLASTDTQYF. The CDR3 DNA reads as TGCGTCAGCAGCTTCTCGGGGTTAGCTAGCACAGATACGCAGTATTTT.

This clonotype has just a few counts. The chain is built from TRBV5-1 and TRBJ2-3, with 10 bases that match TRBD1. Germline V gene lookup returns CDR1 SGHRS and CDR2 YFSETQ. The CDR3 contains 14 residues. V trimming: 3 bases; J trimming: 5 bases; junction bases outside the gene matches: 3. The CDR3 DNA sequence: TGCGCCAGCAGCTCTGGACAGGGGGTAGATACGCAGTATTTT. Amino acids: CASSSGQGVDTQYF.

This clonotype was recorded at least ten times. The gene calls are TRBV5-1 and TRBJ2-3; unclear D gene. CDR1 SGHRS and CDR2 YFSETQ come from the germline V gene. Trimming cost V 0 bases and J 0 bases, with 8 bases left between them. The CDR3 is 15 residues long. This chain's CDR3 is CASSLDLSSTDTQYF. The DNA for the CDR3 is TGCGCCAGCAGCTTGGACCTGTCTAGCACAGATACGCAGTATTTT.

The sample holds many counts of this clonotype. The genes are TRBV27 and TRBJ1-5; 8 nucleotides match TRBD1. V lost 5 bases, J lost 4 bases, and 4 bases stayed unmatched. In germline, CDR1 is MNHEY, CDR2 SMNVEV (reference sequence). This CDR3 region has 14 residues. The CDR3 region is CASSPRQGNQPQHF. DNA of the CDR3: TGTGCCAGCAGTCCCCGACAGGGGAATCAGCCCCAGCATTTT.

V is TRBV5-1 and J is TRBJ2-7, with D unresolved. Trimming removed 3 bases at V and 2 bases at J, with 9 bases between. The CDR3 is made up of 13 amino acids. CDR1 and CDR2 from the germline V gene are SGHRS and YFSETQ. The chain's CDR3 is CASSSSRPYEQYF. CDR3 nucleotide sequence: TGCGCCAGCAGCTCGAGCCGCCCCTACGAGCAGTACTTC.

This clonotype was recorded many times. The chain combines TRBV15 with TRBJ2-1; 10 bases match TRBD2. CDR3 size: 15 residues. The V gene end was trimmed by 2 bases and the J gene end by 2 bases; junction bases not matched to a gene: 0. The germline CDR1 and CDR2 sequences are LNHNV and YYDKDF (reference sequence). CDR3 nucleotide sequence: TGTGCCACCAGCAGACTAGCGGGAGCCTACAATGAGCAGTTCTTC. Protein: CATSRLAGAYNEQFF.

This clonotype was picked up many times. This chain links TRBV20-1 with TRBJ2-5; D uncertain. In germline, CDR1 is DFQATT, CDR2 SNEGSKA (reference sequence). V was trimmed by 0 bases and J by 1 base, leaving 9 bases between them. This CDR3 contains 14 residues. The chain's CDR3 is CSARERLGQETQYF. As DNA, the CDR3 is TGCAGTGCTAGAGAGCGACTGGGCCAAGAGACCCAGTACTTC.

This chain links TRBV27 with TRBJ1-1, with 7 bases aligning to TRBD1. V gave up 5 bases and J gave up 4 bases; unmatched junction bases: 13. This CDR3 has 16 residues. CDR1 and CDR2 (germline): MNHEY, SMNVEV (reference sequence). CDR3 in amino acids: CASSMGQIRSGTEAFF. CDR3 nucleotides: TGTGCCAGCAGTATGGGACAGATCCGCTCCGGCACTGAAGCTTTCTTT.

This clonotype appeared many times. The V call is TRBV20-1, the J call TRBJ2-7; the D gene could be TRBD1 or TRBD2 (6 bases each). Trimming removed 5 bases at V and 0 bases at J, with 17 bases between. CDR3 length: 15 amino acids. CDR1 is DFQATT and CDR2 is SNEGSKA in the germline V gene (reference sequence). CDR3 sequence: CSAPQGGTSSYEQYF. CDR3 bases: TGCAGTGCTCCCCAAGGGGGGACGAGCTCCTACGAGCAGTACTTC.

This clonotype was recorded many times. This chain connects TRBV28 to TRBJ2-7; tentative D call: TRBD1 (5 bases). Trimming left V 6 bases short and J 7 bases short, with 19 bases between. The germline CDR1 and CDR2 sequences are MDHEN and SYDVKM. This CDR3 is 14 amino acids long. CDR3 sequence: CASRIGQDPGEQYF. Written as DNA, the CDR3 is TGTGCCAGCAGAATCGGACAAGACCCAGGGGAGCAGTACTTC.

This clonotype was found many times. CDR3 DNA: TGTGCCAGCAGCCCCCTGGCGATGGGCACCGGGGAGCTGTTTTTT. It codes for CASSPLAMGTGELFF. This chain joins TRBV5-5 and TRBJ2-2; D ambiguous. The CDR3 loop spans 15 amino acids. V lost 4 bases to trimming and J lost 4 bases, with 14 bases between them. CDR1 is SGHKS, CDR2 YYEKEE, per germline (reference sequence).

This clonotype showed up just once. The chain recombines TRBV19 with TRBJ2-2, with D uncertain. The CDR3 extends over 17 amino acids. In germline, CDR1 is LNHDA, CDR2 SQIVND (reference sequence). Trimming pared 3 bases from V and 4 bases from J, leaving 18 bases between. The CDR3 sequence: CASSIPPWRASTGELFF. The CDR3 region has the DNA TGTGCCAGTAGTATCCCCCCTTGGCGTGCTTCCACCGGGGAGCTGTTTTTT.

In DNA, the CDR3 is TGCGCCAGCACGAGAGATTGGGGGCAGAACACTGAAGCTTTCTTT. Residues: CASTRDWGQNTEAFF. This chain uses TRBV5-1 with TRBJ1-1, with a weak D call TRBD1 (6 bases). V was clipped by 6 bases and J by 1 base, with 16 bases between them. The germline CDR1 and CDR2 sequences are SGHRS and YFSETQ. The CDR3 extends over 15 amino acids.

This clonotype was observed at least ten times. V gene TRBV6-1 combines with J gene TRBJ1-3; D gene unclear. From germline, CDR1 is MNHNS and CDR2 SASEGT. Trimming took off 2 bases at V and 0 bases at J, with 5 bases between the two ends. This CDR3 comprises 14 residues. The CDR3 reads CASSERVSGNTIYF. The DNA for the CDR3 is TGTGCCAGCAGTGAACGGGTCTCTGGAAACACCATATATTTT.

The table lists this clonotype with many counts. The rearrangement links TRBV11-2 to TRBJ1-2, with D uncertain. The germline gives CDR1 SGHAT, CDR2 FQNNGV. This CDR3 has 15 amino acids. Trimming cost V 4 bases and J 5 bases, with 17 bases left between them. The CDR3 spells CASSSPGLAHYGYTF. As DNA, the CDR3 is TGTGCCAGCAGCTCCCCCGGCTTGGCCCATTATGGCTACACCTTC. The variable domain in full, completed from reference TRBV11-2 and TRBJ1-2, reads EAGVAQSPRYKIIEKRQSVAFWCNPISGHATLYWYQQILGQGPKLLIQFQNNGVVDDSQLPKDRFSAERLKGVDSTLKIQPAKLEDSAVYLCASSSPGLAHYGYTFGSGTRLTVV.